The source of this TCR beta chain is a study of T cells in localized non-small cell lung cancer. Points from the study as a whole: Since sequencing was restricted to only one region of the tumor, intratumor heterogeneity remains a possibility. Among the tissues sampled, uninvolved adjacent lung had the highest T cell clonality, above tumor. Median roughly 57 top-100 tumor clones were shared with paired adjacent lung.

The CDR3 runs to 11 residues. V lost 3 bases and J lost 4, with 6 bases in between. The V gene's germline CDR1 is GTSNPN and CDR2 SVGIG (reference sequence). This clone was observed once. Its specificity is unknown. Method: immunoSEQ multiplex PCR; TCRdb's copy keeps in-frame clones and lacks some. The sample records about 33,000 clones, 75% to 90% being singletons. This material consisted of peripheral blood mononuclear cells, taken before any cancer treatment. The gene calls are TRBV30 and TRBJ2-5; D might be TRBD1 (5 bases). The sequence was obtained from a man aged 40 to 70 with stage III lung adenocarcinoma. The CDR3 sequence is CAWRQGETQYF. The CDR3, as DNA: TGTGCCTGGAGGCAGGGAGAGACCCAGTACTTC.